Listed here are 21 T cell receptor beta chains from one sample, sequenced in a study of T cells after yellow fever vaccination. TCRdb called the 5' RACE reads again in MiXCR, with one record for every CDR3 protein. The data show over 300,000 distinct CDR3 sequences, roughly 7% seen once. This sample comprised PBMCs, obtained about 41 days after the first yellow fever vaccination. The receptors here all came from a young man who received the YFV17D yellow fever vaccine.

This chain uses TRBV28 with TRBJ2-5; D may be TRBD2 (7 bases). Between the trimmed V and J ends, which lost 6 bases and 5 bases, there was a span of 19 bases. The CDR3 has 15 residues. Germline V gives CDR1 MDHEN, CDR2 SYDVKM. CDR3 loop: CASSKPHAGAETQYF. The CDR3 DNA reads as TGTGCCAGCAGCAAGCCCCATGCGGGGGCCGAGACCCAGTACTTC.

This clonotype was counted many times. V and J are TRBV20-1 and TRBJ2-3; D may be TRBD2 (5 bases). The germline gives CDR1 DFQATT, CDR2 SNEGSKA (reference sequence). The V end lost 6 bases, the J end lost 3 bases, and 13 bases lay between the germline ends. The CDR3 runs 13 residues. The CDR3 is CSATPPGTDTQYF. For the CDR3, the DNA is TGCAGTGCCACGCCGCCGGGGACAGATACGCAGTATTTT.

There are many counts of this clonotype. V usage is TRBV12-3 or TRBV12-4 and J usage is TRBJ1-2; 7 nucleotides align to TRBD1. Trimming cost V 6 bases and J 5 bases; bases outside gene matches: 9. The CDR3 runs 14 residues. This CDR3 is CASSRGGNMYGYTF. The CDR3 nucleotides read TGTGCCAGCAGCCGAGGGGGCAATATGTATGGCTACACCTTC.

This clonotype occurred a few times. Lacking the conserved final phenylalanine or tryptophan, this CDR3 likely reflects a read error. The V call is TRBV9, the J call TRBJ2-3; D possibly matches TRBD1 or TRBD2 (6 bases each). Trimming took off 0 bases at V and 0 bases at J, with 11 bases between the two ends. The germline V gene encodes CDR1 SGDLS and CDR2 YYNGEE. The length of the CDR3 is 16 residues. Written as DNA, the CDR3 is TGTGCCAGCAGCGTAGAGGGGGAGGAGAGCACAGATACGCAGTATTGT. Its translation: CASSVEGEESTDTQYC.

In its sample, this clonotype was seen a few times. The rearrangement joins TRBV6-5 to TRBJ2-7; unclear D gene. Trimming stripped 2 bases from V and 6 bases from J, with 14 bases between. Germline CDR1 and CDR2: MNHEY and SVGAGI. The CDR3 totals 14 residues. This CDR3 is CASSYRPDLSEQYF. In nucleotides, the CDR3 is TGTGCCAGCAGTTACAGGCCGGATCTCTCCGAGCAGTACTTC.

This clonotype was picked up a small number of times. The CDR3, as DNA: TGTGCCAGCAGCTTCTTCGCAGGGGTGGGCACAGATACGCAGTATTTT. It specifies CASSFFAGVGTDTQYF. V and J are TRBV7-2 and TRBJ2-3, with D possibly matching TRBD1 (6 bases). The CDR3 consists of 16 residues. Per the germline V gene, CDR1 is SGHTA and CDR2 is FQGNSA. Trimming removed 3 bases at V and 1 base at J, with 14 bases between.

This chain joins TRBV5-1 and TRBJ1-6, with D possibly matching TRBD1 (5 bases). This CDR3 region has 14 residues. V shed 4 bases and J shed 10 bases, with 15 bases lying between them. From germline, CDR1 is SGHRS and CDR2 YFSETQ. The CDR3 region is CASSGGVGISPLHF. The CDR3 region has the DNA TGCGCCAGCAGCGGGGGGGTAGGGATCTCACCCCTCCACTTT.

This clonotype was recorded a few times. The rearrangement links TRBV7-2 to TRBJ2-5, with 9 bases matching TRBD1. The junction had 3 bases not matched to a gene; V was cut back by 8 bases and J by 2 bases. The germline V gene has CDR1 SGHTA and CDR2 FQGNSA. The CDR3 has 13 amino acids. The CDR3 is CASGTGTQETQYF. CDR3 sequence (DNA): TGTGCCAGCGGGACAGGGACGCAAGAGACCCAGTACTTC.

The rearrangement links TRBV5-6 to TRBJ1-2; D uncertain. CDR1 and CDR2 (germline): SGHDT, YYEEEE. V was clipped by 6 bases and J by 4 bases, with 10 bases between them. The CDR3 is 12 amino acids. CDR3 bases: TGTGCCAGCACCATAGTATCCTATGGCTACACCTTC. As protein: CASTIVSYGYTF.

This chain joins TRBV11-2 and TRBJ2-7; possible D gene TRBD1, 5 bases. Germline CDR1 reads SGHAT; CDR2 reads FQNNGV. The CDR3 is made up of 14 amino acids. V shed 1 base and J shed 2 bases, with 9 bases lying between them. DNA of the CDR3: TGTGCCAGCAGCTTAGCCGTAGGGGCCTACGAGCAGTACTTC. Its protein is CASSLAVGAYEQYF.

This clonotype was recorded at least ten times. The chain employs TRBV14 and TRBJ2-1; D remains ambiguous. V lost 3 bases and J 2 bases, leaving 23 bases between the germline ends. In germline, CDR1 is SGHDN, CDR2 FVKESK. This CDR3 has 19 residues. CDR3 amino acids: CASSHSTVVPRWAYNEQFF. The CDR3 bases are TGTGCCAGCAGCCATTCCACAGTAGTGCCTCGTTGGGCCTACAATGAGCAGTTCTTC.

The sample holds many counts of this clonotype. V usage is TRBV6-2 or TRBV6-3 and J usage is TRBJ1-5; D gene unclear. The CDR3 runs 17 residues. V was cut by 5 bases and J by 0 bases, with 17 bases left in between. Per the germline V gene, CDR1 is MNHEY and CDR2 is SVGEGT. CDR3 coding DNA: TGTGCCAGCAGTCGGACCCGGCCGCTATATAGCAATCAGCCCCAGCATTTT. It yields the protein CASSRTRPLYSNQPQHF.

The chain is built from TRBV29-1 and TRBJ2-5; TRBD2 aligns across 12 bases. The germline V gene has CDR1 SQVTM and CDR2 ANQGSEA. The J segment lost 1 base and the V segment lost 4 bases, leaving 4 bases of the junction unmatched. The CDR3 covers 15 residues. The CDR3: CSVGLLAGGQETQYF. The CDR3 DNA reads TGCAGCGTTGGACTACTAGCGGGGGGCCAAGAGACCCAGTACTTC.

This clonotype was observed many times. The rearrangement links TRBV12-3 or TRBV12-4 to TRBJ1-5, with TRBD1 as a possible D gene (5 bases). V lost 3 bases to trimming and J lost 5 bases, with 11 bases between them. The CDR3 runs to 14 residues. CDR3 DNA sequence: TGTGCCAGCAGTTTGGGGACCCTCGATCAGCCCCAGCATTTT. Translation: CASSLGTLDQPQHF.

This clonotype has a count of ten or more. V gene TRBV7-7 combines with J gene TRBJ2-5, with D tentatively TRBD2 (7 bases). CDR3 size: 16 residues. The germline V gene encodes CDR1 SSHAT and CDR2 FNYEAQ (reference sequence). V lost 1 base and J lost 5, with 17 bases in between. Written as DNA, the CDR3 is TGTGCCAGCAGCTTAGGTGTATTGGGGGGGCTGGAGACCCAGTACTTC. Its protein product is CASSLGVLGGLETQYF. Filled out from reference TRBV7-7 and TRBJ2-5, the complete variable domain reads GAGVSQSPRYKVTKRGQDVTLRCDPISSHATLYWYQQALGQGPEFLTYFNYEAQPDKSGLPSDRFSAERPEGSISTLTIQRTEQRDSAMYRCASSLGVLGGLETQYFGPGTRLLVL.

This clonotype was detected ten times or more. The chain recombines TRBV27 with TRBJ2-3; tentatively, D is TRBD2 (5 bases). There are 16 residues in the CDR3. Deletions cut 7 bases from V and 4 bases from J, with 21 bases between. The germline V gene has CDR1 MNHEY and CDR2 SMNVEV (reference sequence). The CDR3 DNA reads as TGTGCCAGCACCCTTCCCCCGGGAACAGACGCAGATACGCAGTATTTT. Amino acid sequence: CASTLPPGTDADTQYF.

V and J are TRBV21-1 and TRBJ2-2; the table's D call, TRBD1, was not checked against the DNA. TRBV21-1 is described as a pseudogene. The CDR3 has 15 amino acids. CDR3 nucleotide sequence: TGTGCCAGCAGCATCAACAGGGCTAACACCGGGGAGCTGTTTTTT. It encodes CASSINRANTGELFF.

The rearrangement uses TRBV7-8 and TRBJ2-6; possibly TRBD1 or TRBD2 for D (5 bases each). Germline loops: CDR1 SGHVS, CDR2 FQNEAQ. The V end lost 2 bases, the J end lost 0 bases, and 8 bases lay between the germline ends. The CDR3 extends over 16 amino acids. CDR3 region: CASSLFGASGANVLTF. CDR3 nucleotide sequence: TGTGCCAGCAGCTTATTCGGGGCCTCTGGGGCCAACGTCCTGACTTTC.

The V and J genes are TRBV7-2 and TRBJ2-3, with 8 bases identical to TRBD1. The CDR3 sequence is 14 residues long. V shed 5 bases, J shed 5 bases, and the junction held 6 bases outside the gene matches. Germline-derived CDR1 and CDR2 are SGHTA and FQGNSA. The CDR3 coding sequence is TGTGCCAGCAGCACTCACAGGGGGATAGATACGCAGTATTTT. It specifies CASSTHRGIDTQYF.

This clonotype was counted ten times or more. The rearrangement links TRBV10-3 to TRBJ2-3, with no clear D. Germline V gene data show CDR1 as ENHRY and CDR2 as SYGVKD. This CDR3 is 13 amino acids long. V was trimmed by 6 bases and J by 2 bases, leaving 9 bases between them. The chain's CDR3 is CAISVGLTDTQYF. CDR3 nucleotides: TGTGCCATCAGCGTGGGTCTCACAGATACGCAGTATTTT.

This clonotype has a handful of counts. The V call is TRBV20-1, the J call TRBJ2-7, with 10 bases that match TRBD2. Trimming took 2 bases from V and 4 from J; bases not matched to a gene: 5. The V gene's germline CDR1 is DFQATT and CDR2 SNEGSKA (reference sequence). CDR3 length: 14 residues. CDR3: CSARSGLAPYEQYF. In DNA, the CDR3 is TGCAGTGCTAGATCGGGACTAGCGCCGTACGAGCAGTACTTC.